Below, one TCR beta chain is given with its context. The antigen remains undetermined. This CDR3 comprises 14 residues. Trimming cost V 6 bases and J 2 bases, with 14 bases left between them. CDR1 and CDR2 (germline): SGDLS, YYNGEE. These data come from a study of cytomegalovirus exposure and HLA in healthy donors. Study-wide context: A subsequent analysis reported that the 120 validation repertoires were produced on the same platform that had also been used for the roughly 670 first-cohort repertoires. Study-wide results and caveats: TCR beta chains numbering approximately 150 were designated cytomegalovirus-associated. A subsequent analysis found that TCR clusters from the first cohort also tended to co-occur in the 130 or so validation repertoires, with approximately 94% of cluster scores above 0. Some public TCRs appeared in many individuals, while most sequences were rare.

The protocol was immunoSEQ multiplex PCR, while the TCRdb copy is restricted to in-frame clones and leaves out a portion. The table includes over 150,000 clones, about 90% detected once. Sequenced material: PBMCs. The TCR sequence derives from a young woman in good health and CMV-seropositive. The chain couples TRBV9 to TRBJ1-2, with D possibly being TRBD1 (6 bases). For the CDR3, the DNA is TGTGCCAGCATGGGAGGGGGTTCAAACTATGGCTACACCTTC. It codes for CASMGGGSNYGYTF.